The 11 T cell receptor beta chains below all came from one sample that was sequenced in a study of shared clonotypes between healthy human individuals. CD45RO-negative CD8 cells positively selected for CCR7 made up the naive population, which excluded terminally differentiated effector memory CD45RA+ cells. Sequencing used immunoSEQ multiplex PCR; TCRdb keeps in-frame clones, though not all of them. The sample carries around 610,000 clones, 90% to 97% recorded once. The sample comprised naive CD8+ T cells sorted from blood. The receptors originated from a woman in her 30s in good health.

J is TRBJ2-1 and V is TRBV21-1; the D call TRBD2 from the table was never checked on the DNA. TRBV21-1 corresponds to a pseudogene. This CDR3 is built from 18 residues. CDR3 DNA sequence: TGTGCCAGCAGCAAAGGGGTAGTTGGCGGGAACTCCTACAATGAGCAGTTCTTC. Amino acid sequence: CASSKGVVGGNSYNEQFF.

The rearrangement uses TRBV28 and TRBJ2-1, with 9 bases that match TRBD2. This CDR3 comprises 14 residues. Germline-derived CDR1 and CDR2 are MDHEN and SYDVKM. The J segment lost 8 bases and the V segment lost 3 bases, leaving 5 bases of the junction unmatched. This CDR3 reads CASSLTSGGDEQFF. The CDR3 DNA reads as TGTGCCAGCAGTTTGACTAGCGGTGGGGATGAGCAGTTCTTC. Looking up the rest from reference TRBV28 and TRBJ2-1 gives the full variable domain: DVKVTQSSRYLVKRTGEKVFLECVQDMDHENMFWYRQDPGLGLRLIYFSYDVKMKEKGDIPEGYSVSREKKERFSLILESASTNQTSMYLCASSLTSGGDEQFFGPGTRLTVL.

The rearrangement links TRBV7-6 to TRBJ2-3; 10 bases line up with TRBD2. Trimming took 6 bases from V and 0 from J; bases not matched to a gene: 21. The CDR3 spans 21 residues. CDR1 and CDR2 from the germline V gene are SGHVS and FNYEAQ. The CDR3 bases are TGTGCCAGCAGTTCATCTATCGAGGGCCTAGCGGGAGAGCTTAGCACAGATACGCAGTATTTT. Protein product: CASSSSIEGLAGELSTDTQYF.

V and J are TRBV9 and TRBJ2-1; TRBD2 matches at 8 bases. V lost 4 bases to trimming and J lost 7 bases; unmatched junction nucleotides: 10. This CDR3 spans 15 amino acids. The germline CDR1 and CDR2 sequences are SGDLS and YYNGEE. In DNA form, the CDR3 reads TGTGCCAGCAGCTACCTGGCGGGAGGAGGTAATGAGCAGTTCTTC. Its protein product is CASSYLAGGGNEQFF.

J is TRBJ1-1 and V is TRBV27; TRBD1 is a possible D gene (6 bases). Germline V gene sequence: CDR1 MNHEY, CDR2 SMNVEV (reference sequence). V gave up 5 bases and J gave up 5 bases, with 15 bases separating them. The CDR3 is 14 amino acids. The CDR3 here is CASSPIGGRTEAFF. The DNA of the CDR3 is TGTGCCAGCAGTCCGATAGGGGGTCGGACTGAAGCTTTCTTT.

V and J are TRBV5-1 and TRBJ1-4, with D uncertain. CDR3 length: 16 amino acids. V shed 0 bases and J shed 0 bases, with 9 bases lying between them. Germline V gives CDR1 SGHRS, CDR2 YFSETQ. CDR3 sequence (DNA): TGCGCCAGCAGCTTGGGAGGCCCTGCAACTAATGAAAAACTGTTTTTT. Encoded protein: CASSLGGPATNEKLFF.

J is TRBJ2-2 and V is TRBV9, with a weak D call TRBD2 (5 bases). Per the germline V gene, CDR1 is SGDLS and CDR2 is YYNGEE. The CDR3 has 15 residues. V was clipped by 3 bases and J by 1 base, with 10 bases between them. CDR3 nucleotides: TGTGCCAGCAGCGCGGAGGACCGGAACACCGGGGAGCTGTTTTTT. Amino acids: CASSAEDRNTGELFF.

The J gene is TRBJ2-7, the V gene TRBV5-6, with 12 positions matching TRBD2. V lost 5 bases, J lost 4 bases, and 10 bases stayed unmatched. The length of the CDR3 is 16 residues. In germline, CDR1 is SGHDT, CDR2 YYEEEE. CDR3 in DNA: TGTGCCAGCAGTCTTACTAGCGGGGGGCCCCTTTACGAGCAGTACTTC. Translating it yields CASSLTSGGPLYEQYF.

V usage is TRBV19 and J usage is TRBJ2-1; 9 bases are a match to TRBD2. Germline V gene data show CDR1 as LNHDA and CDR2 as SQIVND (reference sequence). V lost 6 bases, J lost 4 bases, and 7 bases stayed unmatched. There are 15 residues in the CDR3. The CDR3 region is CASRGSGSGYNEQFF. The DNA for the CDR3 is TGTGCCAGTAGGGGTAGCGGGAGCGGGTACAATGAGCAGTTCTTC.

The chain uses TRBV19 and TRBJ1-4, with D perhaps TRBD1 (6 bases). V was clipped by 6 bases and J by 0 bases, with 14 bases between them. Germline CDR1 and CDR2: LNHDA and SQIVND (reference sequence). The CDR3 runs 16 residues. CDR3 in amino acids: CASRTTGSSTNEKLFF. CDR3 sequence (DNA): TGTGCCAGTAGGACTACAGGGTCCTCAACTAATGAAAAACTGTTTTTT.

In its sample, this clone was seen once. V and J are TRBV5-4 and TRBJ1-1, with 10 bases lining up with TRBD1. CDR3 length equals 14 residues. Losses at the gene ends were 3 bases for V and 5 bases for J; bases not matched to a gene: 4. Germline V gene data show CDR1 as SGHNT and CDR2 as YYREEE (reference sequence). This CDR3 reads CASSSPGQGTEAFF. CDR3 nucleotide sequence: TGTGCCAGCAGCTCCCCGGGACAGGGGACTGAAGCTTTCTTT.